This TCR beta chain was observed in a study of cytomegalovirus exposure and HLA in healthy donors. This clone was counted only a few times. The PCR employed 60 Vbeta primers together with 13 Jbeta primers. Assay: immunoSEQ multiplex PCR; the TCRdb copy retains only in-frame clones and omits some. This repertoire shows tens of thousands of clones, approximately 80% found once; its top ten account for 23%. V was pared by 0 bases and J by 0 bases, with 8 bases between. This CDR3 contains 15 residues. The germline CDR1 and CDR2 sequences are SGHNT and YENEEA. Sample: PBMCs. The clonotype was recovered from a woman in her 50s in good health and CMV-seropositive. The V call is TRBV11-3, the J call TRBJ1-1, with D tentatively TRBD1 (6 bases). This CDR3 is CASSLETGLNTEAFF. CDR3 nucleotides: TGTGCCAGCAGCTTAGAAACAGGGCTGAACACTGAAGCTTTCTTT.